This passage covers 13 T cell receptor beta chains from one sample sequenced in a study of T cell repertoires in aging, cancer and after chemotherapy. A mixed TRB-A/B primer pool amplified rearranged TRB by multiplex touch-down PCR. MiXCR, run by TCRdb on the multiplex PCR reads, gives a single entry per CDR3 protein. The data contain 8,500 to 9,500 distinct CDR3 sequences, less than 25% of them singletons. Peripheral blood genomic DNA, not sorted cells or RNA, was the template. Material for sequencing was blood. These receptors were taken from a human donor with a blood cancer. The donor label of this sample is uncertain.

The V call is TRBV11-2, the J call TRBJ2-5, with D possibly matching TRBD1 (6 bases). V lost 3 bases and J 4 bases, leaving 12 bases between the germline ends. This CDR3 is built from 14 residues. Germline V gene data show CDR1 as SGHAT and CDR2 as FQNNGV. The DNA of the CDR3 is TGTGCCAGCAGCTTTTTTCCCAGGGGAGAGACCCAGTACTTC. Protein: CASSFFPRGETQYF.

This chain links TRBV11-1 with TRBJ1-1, with D possibly being TRBD1 (5 bases). There are 14 residues in the CDR3. Trimming left V 8 bases short and J 0 bases short, with 13 bases between. Germline V gives CDR1 SGHAT, CDR2 FQDESV (reference sequence). CDR3 coding DNA: TGTGCCAGCCCGGGGCGGTACATGAACACTGAAGCTTTCTTT. Amino acid sequence: CASPGRYMNTEAFF. The entire variable domain, with the rest obtained from reference TRBV11-1 and TRBJ1-1, is as follows: EAEVAQSPRYKITEKSQAVAFWCDPISGHATLYWYRQILGQGPELLVQFQDESVVDDSQLPKDRFSAERLKGVDSTLKIQPAELGDSAMYLCASPGRYMNTEAFFGQGTRLTVV.

This clonotype was counted only a few times. V gene TRBV11-1 combines with J gene TRBJ2-1; 10 bases align to TRBD2. J lost 11 bases, V lost 3 bases, and 16 bases had no gene match. Germline values: CDR1 SGHAT, CDR2 FQDESV (reference sequence). The CDR3 extends over 17 amino acids. The CDR3 DNA is TGTGCCAGCAGCTTCCCCCTTAGCGGGAGGCTGGGAGCGAAGCAGTTCTTC. Translation: CASSFPLSGRLGAKQFF. Full variable domain (rest looked up from reference TRBV11-1 and TRBJ2-1): EAEVAQSPRYKITEKSQAVAFWCDPISGHATLYWYRQILGQGPELLVQFQDESVVDDSQLPKDRFSAERLKGVDSTLKIQPAELGDSAMYLCASSFPLSGRLGAKQFFGPGTRLTVL.

This clonotype was counted a single time. The chain combines TRBV6-2 or TRBV6-3 with TRBJ1-1; D remains unclear. The CDR3 length is 14 residues. Germline V gene data show CDR1 as MNHEY and CDR2 as SVGEGT. V gave up 0 bases and J gave up 0 bases, with 5 bases separating them. The CDR3 DNA is TGTGCCAGCAGTTACTCTCCCTTGAACACTGAAGCTTTCTTT. This translates into CASSYSPLNTEAFF.

In its sample, this clonotype is medium-sized. This chain links TRBV5-4 with TRBJ2-3; 7 bases are a match to TRBD2. The germline V gene has CDR1 SGHNT and CDR2 YYREEE (reference sequence). With 0 bases clipped from V and 2 bases from J, the junction kept 3 bases outside the gene matches. The CDR3 has 15 residues. The CDR3 protein is CASSLASGPTDTQYF. In DNA form, the CDR3 reads TGTGCCAGCAGCTTGGCTAGCGGACCCACAGATACGCAGTATTTT. Full variable domain (rest looked up from reference TRBV5-4 and TRBJ2-3): ETGVTQSPTHLIKTRGQQVTLRCSSQSGHNTVSWYQQALGQGPQFIFQYYREEENGRGNFPPRFSGLQFPNYSSELNVNALELDDSALYLCASSLASGPTDTQYFGPGTRLTVL.

The V and J genes are TRBV7-2 and TRBJ2-1; the match to TRBD2 covers 7 bases. The J segment lost 0 bases and the V segment lost 5 bases, leaving 4 bases of the junction unmatched. Germline V CDR1 and CDR2: SGHTA, FQGNSA. The CDR3 spans 15 residues. DNA of the CDR3: TGTGCCAGCAGCGGGCGGGGGAGCTCCTACAATGAGCAGTTCTTC. Amino acids: CASSGRGSSYNEQFF.

This clonotype is labeled medium-sized. The chain links TRBV6-5 to TRBJ2-1; 14 nucleotides line up with TRBD2. CDR3 size: 14 residues. Germline values: CDR1 MNHEY, CDR2 SVGAGI. V gave up 7 bases and J gave up 6 bases; unmatched junction bases: 2. The CDR3 nucleotides read TGTGCCAGCACCGGACTAGCGGGGGGCAATGAGCAGTTCTTC. It specifies CASTGLAGGNEQFF.

The rearrangement links TRBV27 to TRBJ1-1, with D hard to call. This CDR3 has 13 residues. The V end was cut by 7 bases, the J end by 5 bases, with 14 bases between. Germline V gene sequence: CDR1 MNHEY, CDR2 SMNVEV (reference sequence). The CDR3 loop reads CASKDRARTEAFF. The CDR3 nucleotides read TGTGCCAGCAAGGATAGGGCCAGAACTGAAGCTTTCTTT.

The genes are TRBV20-1 and TRBJ1-5; TRBD1 might be the D (5 bases). Germline assignment: CDR1 DFQATT and CDR2 SNEGSKA (reference sequence). Trimming shortened V by 6 bases and J by 2 bases, and 11 bases separated the two germline ends. The CDR3 loop spans 13 amino acids. The CDR3 DNA reads as TGCAGTGCCGCGGAGGGACGCAATCAGCCCCAGCATTTT. Residues: CSAAEGRNQPQHF.

This clonotype is classed as medium-sized. This rearrangement joins TRBV6-5 to TRBJ1-2, with D tentatively TRBD1 (5 bases). The germline CDR1 and CDR2 sequences are MNHEY and SVGAGI. V was clipped by 0 bases and J by 6 bases, with 14 bases between them. This CDR3 is built from 15 residues. CDR3 sequence reads: CASSYSLTAGDGYTF. The CDR3 nucleotides are TGTGCCAGCAGTTACTCGCTCACGGCGGGGGATGGCTACACCTTC.

This clonotype was counted ten times or more. V gene TRBV6-5 combines with J gene TRBJ1-1; maybe TRBD1 (5 bases). Trimming shortened V by 2 bases and J by 1 base, and 14 bases separated the two germline ends. Germline V CDR1 and CDR2: MNHEY, SVGAGI. The CDR3 covers 16 residues. The CDR3 here is CASSYRLWGKNTEAFF. The CDR3 nucleotides read TGTGCCAGCAGTTACCGACTTTGGGGGAAGAACACTGAAGCTTTCTTT.

This clonotype showed up just once. The chain joins TRBV6-4 to TRBJ1-5; TRBD1 matches 7 bases. The V gene end was trimmed by 6 bases and the J gene end by 4 bases; junction bases not matched to a gene: 12. Germline V CDR1 and CDR2: MRHNA, SNTAGT. The CDR3 runs 16 residues. The CDR3 here is CASSRDRDFVNQPQHF. In DNA, the CDR3 is TGTGCCAGCAGCCGAGACAGGGACTTTGTGAATCAGCCCCAGCATTTT.

The rearrangement joins TRBV28 to TRBJ2-3, with D perhaps being TRBD1 or TRBD2 (5 bases each). CDR1 is MDHEN and CDR2 is SYDVKM in the germline V gene. The length of the CDR3 is 17 residues. V shed 6 bases and J shed 4 bases, with 23 bases lying between them. CDR3 sequence: CASSPPMGRSIADTQYF. For the CDR3, the DNA is TGTGCCAGCAGCCCCCCGATGGGACGGAGTATCGCAGATACGCAGTATTTT.